There are a few counts of the clone carrying this TCR beta chain. The data belong to a study of radiation and T cells in renal cell carcinoma. The germline gives CDR1 SGHRS, CDR2 YFSETQ. Deletions cut 0 bases from V and 12 bases from J, with 18 bases between. There are 14 residues in the CDR3. Here immunoSEQ multiplex PCR was the method, and the copy in TCRdb shows in-frame clones only, minus some. There are 25,000 or so clones in the sample; nearly 55% occur only once, and about 20% lies in the top ten. Treatment here: treatment-naive control, cytoreductive nephrectomy. The chain combines TRBV5-1 with TRBJ1-1, with D possibly matching TRBD1 (6 bases). The clonotype was recovered from a human donor with renal cell carcinoma. Here the sequenced sample was tumor tissue, taken from a patient whose treatment was nephrectomy without radiotherapy. The CDR3 sequence: CASSLEGIAGETFF. Here the CDR3 DNA reads TGCGCCAGCAGCTTGGAGGGTATTGCAGGGGAGACTTTCTTT.